Below, 15 T cell receptor beta chains from the same sample are listed, as sequenced in a study of T cell responses to AZD1222 COVID-19 vaccine listed by TCRdb under 2021. The intended sense of this specimen's time point label: baseline before first vaccination. Library prep was done by the immunoSEQ multiplex PCR assay. The table comes from immuneACCESS by way of TCRdb, which keeps in-frame sequences with V and J called. Part of the clones is missing from these tables; in studies checked, under half for an unresolved V gene and the rest for unknown reasons. This sample is represented by 99,000 or so clones; nearly 90% of them were singletons. Just under 3% of the sample is taken by the ten largest. Sequenced material: peripheral blood, taken on day 0 of AZD1222 vaccination. Receptors originate from an adult in good health.

The chain carries TRBV18 and TRBJ1-5; maybe TRBD1 (5 bases). The CDR3 covers 14 residues. Germline CDR1 and CDR2: KGHSH and LQKENI. V was clipped by 3 bases and J by 4 bases, with 10 bases between them. The CDR3 nucleotides are TGTGCCAGCTCACCGGGTGGGGGTAATCAGCCCCAGCATTTT. Protein: CASSPGGGNQPQHF.

There are a few counts of this clone. The V gene is TRBV6-6, the J gene TRBJ2-3; 7 bases agree with TRBD2. V dropped 6 bases and J dropped 5; count of bases not matched to a gene: 20. CDR3 length: 18 residues. Germline assignment: CDR1 MNHNY and CDR2 SVGAGI (reference sequence). The CDR3 coding sequence is TGTGCCAGCAGCCGAACGGGGATGGTAGCGGGTACACAAGATACGCAGTATTTT. This gives the protein CASSRTGMVAGTQDTQYF.

The chain combines TRBV4-3 with TRBJ2-2; D remains unclear. Germline V gives CDR1 LGHNA, CDR2 YSLEER. The CDR3 is 14 residues long. V gave up 3 bases and J gave up 5 bases, with 10 bases separating them. The CDR3 loop is CASSQVSRTGELFF. The CDR3 DNA reads as TGCGCCAGCAGCCAGGTATCGAGAACCGGGGAGCTGTTTTTT.

J is TRBJ2-1 and V is TRBV2; 9 bases map to TRBD2. Trimming cost V 7 bases and J 2 bases; bases outside gene matches: 12. This CDR3 is built from 17 residues. From germline, CDR1 is SNHLY and CDR2 FYNNEI. Here the CDR3 reads CASTGLAGKRTYNEQFF. CDR3 DNA: TGTGCCAGCACAGGCCTAGCGGGGAAGAGAACCTACAATGAGCAGTTCTTC. The full variable domain, rest sourced from reference TRBV2 and TRBJ2-1, is EPEVTQTPSHQVTQMGQEVILRCVPISNHLYFYWYRQILGQKVEFLVSFYNNEISEKSEIFDDQFSVERPDGSNFTLKIRSTKLEDSAMYFCASTGLAGKRTYNEQFFGPGTRLTVL.

V is TRBV11-2 and J is TRBJ1-3; TRBD1 aligns across 7 bases. V lost 2 bases, J lost 0 bases, and 10 bases stayed unmatched. Germline V gene lookup returns CDR1 SGHAT and CDR2 FQNNGV. CDR3 length equals 18 residues. The CDR3 bases are TGTGCCAGCAGCTTACTAGCGGGGGACAGTTCCTCTGGAAACACCATATATTTT. Encoded protein: CASSLLAGDSSSGNTIYF. The variable domain in full, with the rest retrieved from reference TRBV11-2 and TRBJ1-3, is EAGVAQSPRYKIIEKRQSVAFWCNPISGHATLYWYQQILGQGPKLLIQFQNNGVVDDSQLPKDRFSAERLKGVDSTLKIQPAKLEDSAVYLCASSLLAGDSSSGNTIYFGEGSWLTVV.

This clone showed up just once. The gene calls are TRBV6-5 and TRBJ1-3, with 8 bases aligning to TRBD1. The ends lost 6 bases at V and 0 bases at J; junction bases unmatched: 4. Germline V gene sequence: CDR1 MNHEY, CDR2 SVGAGI. The CDR3 runs to 15 residues. CDR3 DNA: TGTGCCAGCAGGGACAGGGTCTACTCTGGAAACACCATATATTTT. Protein sequence: CASRDRVYSGNTIYF.

The chain carries TRBV4-3 and TRBJ1-2; no clear D gene. The CDR3 sequence is 15 residues long. In germline, CDR1 is LGHNA, CDR2 YSLEER. V was cut by 0 bases and J by 4 bases, with 12 bases left in between. DNA for the CDR3: TGCGCCAGCAGCCAAGAAGTCTCGCAGGTCTATGGCTACACCTTC. This encodes CASSQEVSQVYGYTF.

Here the CDR3 reads CASKTGDSYNEQFF. DNA of the CDR3: TGTGCCAGCAAGACAGGGGACTCCTACAATGAGCAGTTCTTC. The V and J genes are TRBV19 and TRBJ2-1, with 8 bases matching TRBD1. V gave up 9 bases and J gave up 0 bases; unmatched junction bases: 4. CDR3 length: 14 residues. CDR1 and CDR2 from the germline V gene are LNHDA and SQIVND (reference sequence). Filled out from reference TRBV19 and TRBJ2-1, the complete variable domain reads DGGITQSPKYLFRKEGQNVTLSCEQNLNHDAMYWYRQDPGQGLRLIYYSQIVNDFQKGDIAEGYSVSREKKESFPLTVTSAQKNPTAFYLCASKTGDSYNEQFFGPGTRLTVL.

This clone was observed a handful of times. The chain links TRBV6-1 to TRBJ2-1; D possibly matches TRBD1 or TRBD2 (6 bases each). Germline-derived CDR1 and CDR2 are MNHNS and SASEGT. With 2 bases removed from V and 4 bases from J, the gap between germline ends came to 15 bases. The CDR3 contains 16 residues. CDR3 DNA: TGTGCCAGCAGTGAATACGGGGGCAATTTATACAATGAGCAGTTCTTC. Translation: CASSEYGGNLYNEQFF.

The V call is TRBV4-3, the J call TRBJ2-3; D not certain. V was clipped by 0 bases and J by 1 base, with 11 bases between them. Germline V CDR1 and CDR2: LGHNA, YSLEER. The length of the CDR3 is 16 residues. CDR3 sequence: CASSQDITARTDTQYF. The DNA of the CDR3 is TGCGCCAGCAGCCAAGATATTACAGCGCGCACAGATACGCAGTATTTT.

A word on this clone: At one end, the junction sequence differs from germline, possibly due to a read error. The rearrangement joins TRBV5-1 to TRBJ2-2, with TRBD2 identical over 8 bases. CDR1 is SGHRS, CDR2 YFSETQ, per germline. The CDR3 consists of 16 residues. CDR3 residues: CASSYLAGLVTGELFF. Written as DNA, the CDR3 is TGTGCCAGCAGCTACTTAGCGGGATTGGTCACCGGGGAGCTGTTTTTT.

V is TRBV6-1 and J is TRBJ2-7; D call uncertain. Germline CDR1 MNHNS, CDR2 SASEGT. The V end lost 0 bases, the J end lost 3 bases, and 9 bases lay between the germline ends. The CDR3 runs 14 residues. The CDR3 DNA follows: TGTGCCAGCAGTGAAGCCCTCGGCCTCTACGAGCAGTACTTC. It yields the protein CASSEALGLYEQYF.

This CDR3 is CASSFGASRYQPQHF. The CDR3 DNA is TGTGCCAGCAGTTTTGGGGCCTCTCGGTATCAGCCCCAGCATTTT. V gene TRBV28 combines with J gene TRBJ1-5; D might be TRBD1 (5 bases). Trimming removed 3 bases from V and 5 bases from J, with 14 bases in between. The germline CDR1 and CDR2 sequences are MDHEN and SYDVKM. CDR3 length: 15 residues. Drawing the rest from reference TRBV28 and TRBJ1-5, the complete variable domain is DVKVTQSSRYLVKRTGEKVFLECVQDMDHENMFWYRQDPGLGLRLIYFSYDVKMKEKGDIPEGYSVSREKKERFSLILESASTNQTSMYLCASSFGASRYQPQHFGDGTRLSIL.

This rearrangement joins TRBV5-4 to TRBJ1-2; 7 bases line up with TRBD1. With V trimmed by 7 bases and J by 7 bases, 10 bases remained unmatched. The germline gives CDR1 SGHNT, CDR2 YYREEE (reference sequence). This CDR3 spans 13 amino acids. The CDR3 DNA sequence: TGTGCCAGCCATACAGGGGCTCTAGGTGGCTACACCTTC. It is translated as CASHTGALGGYTF.

V usage is TRBV6-5 and J usage is TRBJ1-3; D gene unclear. Trimming took off 7 bases at V and 3 bases at J, with 13 bases between the two ends. This CDR3 comprises 14 residues. Germline CDR1 and CDR2: MNHEY and SVGAGI. The CDR3 region has the DNA TGTGCCAGCACCTCAGCGGGCCTTGGAAACACCATATATTTT. It yields the protein CASTSAGLGNTIYF.